The TCR beta chain described here comes from a study of blood T cell repertoires in COVID-19 (dated by TCRdb to 2019 to 2021). At the level of the whole study: Collaborator samples came from the United States, Italy and Spain and covered acute and convalescent phases of COVID-19. The dataset comprised deeply sampled blood TCRbeta repertoires from subjects exposed to, actively infected with, or recovered from COVID-19. A freely available public database, intended as a resource for researchers studying the immune response to SARS-CoV-2, is where the repertoires were released. The prospective study material was composed of cDNA or gDNA derived from T cells, B-cell-depleted T cells, or PBMCs. Samples came from the ongoing ImmuneRACE study (first 160 participants) plus 1,254 subjects from 6 global collaborators. A de-identified subject ID, COVID-19 status, age in years and sex were almost always included in the sample metadata. Where HLA class I and class II types were available, the types were taken from metadata supplied by the sample provider, not from assay-based typing.

This clone has more than one count but fewer than ten. What this receptor recognizes is not known. No clone much larger than this one lies a single base away; base qualities are absent. Reading from cysteine to phenylalanine, the CDR3 counts 15 amino acids. Only the CDR3 portion is preserved as DNA: 45 bases, with reading frame beginning at the first base. CDR1 MNHEY and CDR2 SVGEGT were looked up in the germline V gene. For this chain, trimming is 7 bases at the V end and 7 bases at the J end, and the number of junction bases without a gene match is 15. The immunoSEQ Assay, a bias-controlled multiplex PCR, was used to amplify TCRbeta CDR3 regions from genomic DNA. The paper's processing steps were these. The number of nucleated cells in each sample was estimated by amplification of reference gene primers within the assay. To quantify the absolute abundance of each unique TCRbeta CDR3 rearrangement, sequence reads were collapsed and filtered. Productive Simpson clonality was computed per sample as the square root of Simpson's diversity index over productive rearrangements. TCRdb provides this immuneACCESS table in a form limited to in-frame rearrangements. Some clones are lacking; in checked studies, under half of them reflect an unresolved V gene, and why the rest are absent is not known. The V and J calls and the clone size are those of that table, but D and trimming were determined from the DNA. The sample profile shows a few hundred thousand clones; approximately 87% of them were found once. The top ten clonotypes cover under 5.5% of the sample.

Overall study results and their limits: The amount of clinical and demographic metadata varied by source and participant and was provided uncurated.

Samples from volunteer blood donors who had recovered from COVID-19 were contributed by a second Seattle source. The collaborating institutions used their own protocols to collect whole blood in K2EDTA tubes. For TCRbeta analysis, collaborators shipped samples as frozen whole blood, isolated PBMCs, or DNA extracted from either of those sample types. This receptor chain uses TRBV6-2 or TRBV6-3 and TRBJ2-5; TRBD1 lines up with 7 middle nucleotides. The specimen sequenced was peripheral blood. The source of this sequence is a man aged 55 to 70 who had recovered from COVID-19. The CDR3 reads CASTPDRTHLGTQYF. In nucleotides, the sequence is TGTGCCAGCACCCCGGACAGGACCCACCTCGGGACCCAGTACTTC.